This T cell receptor (beta chain) derives from a study of vaccination and CD4 T cells after COVID-19. Study-wide context: Nine convalescent cases were mild and one was severe, and all had been SARS-CoV-2 positive by nasal swab PCR. The convalescents were made up of six males and four females, two of whom were Hispanic.

Points from the study as a whole: The analysis of convalescent patients involved relatively few individuals and lacked early post-infection timepoints.

Treatment defined: roughly 10-day PBMC culture with coronavirus spike peptide pools or control peptides (ViraFEST assay). The length of the CDR3 is 13 residues. Germline-derived CDR1 and CDR2 are DFQATT and SNEGSKA (reference sequence). V trimming: 6 bases; J trimming: 4 bases; junction bases outside the gene matches: 8. On this clonotype: The target antigen is unknown.

Sequencing of cultured CD4+ T cell DNA used the Oncomine TCR Beta short-read assay. TCRdb passed the PCR reads through MiXCR, listing each CDR3 protein once. The data contain about 12,000 distinct CDR3 sequences, 50% to 70% of them singletons. Input material: CD4+ T cells from blood, cultured in vitro. The source of this sequence is a human donor who had recovered from COVID-19. The rearrangement links TRBV20-1 to TRBJ1-2, with 7 bases aligning to TRBD1. CDR3 sequence: CSAPTGFFYGYTF. CDR3 bases: TGCAGTGCCCCGACAGGGTTTTTCTATGGCTACACCTTC.